The rows below give T cell receptor beta chains drawn from one sample of a study of cytotoxic CD8 clonotypes in ibrutinib-treated CLL. The assay was immunoSEQ multiplex PCR, and TCRdb's table has in-frame clones only and misses some. The sample shows some 150,000 clones, approximately 75% of them seen only once. This specimen was PBMCs, taken after 12 months of ibrutinib treatment. The source of these receptors is a human donor with chronic lymphocytic leukemia. Both conserved end residues are part of each CDR3. Fields, in order: V gene, CDR3 length, clone size, J gene, D gene, CDR3 DNA, CDR3 protein. D genes are given only for firm matches. Clone size is given for some rows only: seen once, a few or many times, or a class if the clone is expanded.

V gene: TRBV18
CDR3 length: 14
clone size: -
J gene: TRBJ1-2
D gene: -
CDR3 DNA: TGTGCCAGCTCACCTAAAAGGGACACCGATGGCTACACCTTC
CDR3 protein: CASSPKRDTDGYTF

V gene: TRBV4-3
CDR3 length: 16
clone size: -
J gene: TRBJ2-3
D gene: TRBD2
CDR3 DNA: TGCGCCAGCAGCCACACTAGCGGGGCTAGCACAGATACGCAGTATTTT
CDR3 protein: CASSHTSGASTDTQYF

V gene: TRBV4-1
CDR3 length: 18
clone size: once
J gene: TRBJ1-3
D gene: -
CDR3 DNA: TGCGCCAGCAGCCAAGACTTACTAAGAGTGAACTCTGGAAACACCATATATTTT
CDR3 protein: CASSQDLLRVNSGNTIYF

V gene: TRBV7-6
CDR3 length: 14
clone size: -
J gene: TRBJ2-3
D gene: -
CDR3 DNA: TGTGCCAGCAGCTTAGCGACGGGGACAGATACGCAGTATTTT
CDR3 protein: CASSLATGTDTQYF

V gene: TRBV7-2
CDR3 length: 14
clone size: -
J gene: TRBJ1-2
D gene: TRBD1
CDR3 DNA: TGTGCCAGCAGCTTCGACAGGGGGGGCTATGGCTACACCTTC
CDR3 protein: CASSFDRGGYGYTF

V gene: TRBV4-1
CDR3 length: 13
clone size: -
J gene: TRBJ2-7
D gene: -
CDR3 DNA: TGCGCCAGCAGCGGGGGACGGACCTACGAGCAGTACTTC
CDR3 protein: CASSGGRTYEQYF

V gene: TRBV7-2
CDR3 length: 16
clone size: -
J gene: TRBJ1-4
D gene: -
CDR3 DNA: TGTGCCAGCAGCTTACAACCAGGGGCGGTGTTTGAAAAACTGTTTTTT
CDR3 protein: CASSLQPGAVFEKLFF

V gene: TRBV10-2
CDR3 length: 15
clone size: -
J gene: TRBJ2-1
D gene: TRBD2
CDR3 DNA: TGCGCCAGCAGACTAGCGGGGGGGCAGGGAAATGAGCAGTTCTTC
CDR3 protein: CASRLAGGQGNEQFF

V gene: TRBV28
CDR3 length: 16
clone size: -
J gene: TRBJ2-7
D gene: -
CDR3 DNA: TGTGCCAGCAGTCAGGAGATAGGAGGATTCTCCTACGAGCAGTACTTC
CDR3 protein: CASSQEIGGFSYEQYF

V gene: TRBV25-1
CDR3 length: 13
clone size: -
J gene: TRBJ1-1
D gene: -
CDR3 DNA: TGTGCCAGCAGTGACTATAAGGACACTGAAGCTTTCTTT
CDR3 protein: CASSDYKDTEAFF

V gene: TRBV10-3
CDR3 length: 17
clone size: -
J gene: TRBJ1-1
D gene: -
CDR3 DNA: TGTGCCATCAGTGAGTCTATGGTTGCCAAGGGGAACACTGAAGCTTTCTTT
CDR3 protein: CAISESMVAKGNTEAFF

V gene: TRBV13
CDR3 length: 14
clone size: -
J gene: TRBJ2-5
D gene: -
CDR3 DNA: TGTGCCAGCAGCTTAGGGGCTGGAGGGGAGACCCAGTACTTC
CDR3 protein: CASSLGAGGETQYF

V gene: TRBV5-1
CDR3 length: 15
clone size: -
J gene: TRBJ2-7
D gene: -
CDR3 DNA: TGCGCCAGCATGCAGTCTGGCGGCGTCTCCTACGAGCAGTACTTC
CDR3 protein: CASMQSGGVSYEQYF

V gene: TRBV20-1
CDR3 length: 11
clone size: -
J gene: TRBJ1-6
D gene: -
CDR3 DNA: TGCAGTGCTCTAGGGGATTTTACGCTCCACTTT
CDR3 protein: CSALGDFTLHF

V gene: TRBV7-8
CDR3 length: 13
clone size: -
J gene: TRBJ1-5
D gene: -
CDR3 DNA: TGTGCCAGCAGTAATGCACAGGGAATGGCCCAGCATTTT
CDR3 protein: CASSNAQGMAQHF

V gene: TRBV9
CDR3 length: 14
clone size: few
J gene: TRBJ1-1
D gene: -
CDR3 DNA: TGTGCCAGCAGCGCCGACCGACTGAACACTGAAGCTTTCTTT
CDR3 protein: CASSADRLNTEAFF

V gene: TRBV5-1
CDR3 length: 16
clone size: many
J gene: TRBJ2-7
D gene: -
CDR3 DNA: TGCGCCAGCAGTTGGACAGCAACCGCTCTGGGGTACGAGCAGTACTTC
CDR3 protein: CASSWTATALGYEQYF

V gene: TRBV9
CDR3 length: 15
clone size: once
J gene: TRBJ2-7
D gene: TRBD2
CDR3 DNA: TGTGCCAGCAGCCGAGCGGGAGAAATAGGCTACGAGCAGTACTTC
CDR3 protein: CASSRAGEIGYEQYF

V gene: TRBV18
CDR3 length: 14
clone size: few
J gene: TRBJ2-7
D gene: -
CDR3 DNA: TGTGCCAGCTCACCACCGGGGGTCTCCTACGAGCAGTACTTC
CDR3 protein: CASSPPGVSYEQYF

V gene: TRBV23-1
CDR3 length: 16
clone size: -
J gene: TRBJ2-4
D gene: TRBD1
CDR3 DNA: TGCGCCAGCAGTCTTGACAGGGCCGTAGCCAAAAACATTCAGTACTTC
CDR3 protein: CASSLDRAVAKNIQYF

V gene: TRBV27
CDR3 length: 11
clone size: -
J gene: TRBJ1-2
D gene: -
CDR3 DNA: TGTGCCAGCAGTTACGGCTATGGCTACACCTTC
CDR3 protein: CASSYGYGYTF

V gene: TRBV21-1
CDR3 length: 17
clone size: -
J gene: TRBJ2-4
D gene: -
CDR3 DNA: TGTGCCAGCAAAAAGTTCGAGAGAGGCTTAGCCAAAAACATTCAGTACTTC
CDR3 protein: CASKKFERGLAKNIQYF

V gene: TRBV20-1
CDR3 length: 10
clone size: -
J gene: TRBJ1-1
D gene: -
CDR3 DNA: TGCAGTGCTGGGAGGTGGGAAGCTTTCTTT
CDR3 protein: CSAGRWEAFF

V gene: TRBV19
CDR3 length: 15
clone size: -
J gene: TRBJ2-5
D gene: TRBD1
CDR3 DNA: TGTGCCAGTAGTATACTAACAGGGGGCGGTGAGACCCAGTACTTC
CDR3 protein: CASSILTGGGETQYF

V gene: TRBV11-2
CDR3 length: 15
clone size: once
J gene: TRBJ2-1
D gene: -
CDR3 DNA: TGTGCCAGCAGCCCCAACTATCCACCCTACAATGAGCAGTTCTTC
CDR3 protein: CASSPNYPPYNEQFF

V gene: TRBV6-5
CDR3 length: 13
clone size: few
J gene: TRBJ1-2
D gene: -
CDR3 DNA: TGTGCCATCAGAAGGGGAGATAACTATGGCTACACCTTC
CDR3 protein: CAIRRGDNYGYTF

V gene: TRBV7-6
CDR3 length: 18
clone size: -
J gene: TRBJ2-2
D gene: TRBD1
CDR3 DNA: TGTGCCAGCAGCTTTAGCGTACGGCAGGGGGCGGGGACCGGGGAGCTGTTTTTT
CDR3 protein: CASSFSVRQGAGTGELFF

V gene: TRBV7-8
CDR3 length: 14
clone size: few
J gene: TRBJ1-5
D gene: -
CDR3 DNA: TGTGCCAGCAGCTTATCAGGGCACAATCAGCCCCAGCATTTT
CDR3 protein: CASSLSGHNQPQHF

V gene: TRBV4-2
CDR3 length: 16
clone size: many
J gene: TRBJ2-3
D gene: TRBD2
CDR3 DNA: TGTGCCAGCAGCTTGCAGACTAGCGGGGGTGCAGATACGCAGTATTTT
CDR3 protein: CASSLQTSGGADTQYF

V gene: TRBV4-1
CDR3 length: 16
clone size: -
J gene: TRBJ2-7
D gene: -
CDR3 DNA: TGCGCCAGCAGCCAAGGATTCAGGGAAAGATCCTACGAGCAGTACTTC
CDR3 protein: CASSQGFRERSYEQYF

V gene: TRBV25-1
CDR3 length: 15
clone size: -
J gene: TRBJ2-7
D gene: TRBD1
CDR3 DNA: TGTGCCAGCAGTGAATTAGGGACAGGGGTATACGAGCAGTACTTC
CDR3 protein: CASSELGTGVYEQYF

V gene: TRBV25-1
CDR3 length: 11
clone size: few
J gene: TRBJ1-1
D gene: -
CDR3 DNA: TGTGCCAGCCGCCTAATGCGATCGGCTTTCTTT
CDR3 protein: CASRLMRSAFF

V gene: TRBV10-3
CDR3 length: 21
clone size: -
J gene: TRBJ2-7
D gene: TRBD1
CDR3 DNA: TGTGCCATCAGTGATCCGGGGACAGGGGGGTACTCCCAAGGTTGGGATTACGAGCAGTACTTC
CDR3 protein: CAISDPGTGGYSQGWDYEQYF

V gene: TRBV23-1
CDR3 length: 15
clone size: -
J gene: TRBJ2-2
D gene: -
CDR3 DNA: TGCGCCAGCCCCAGGCAGGCACCGAACACCGGGGAGCTGTTTTTT
CDR3 protein: CASPRQAPNTGELFF

V gene: TRBV7-8
CDR3 length: 14
clone size: -
J gene: TRBJ1-1
D gene: -
CDR3 DNA: TGTGCCAGCAGCTTCTCCGGGTTGGAGACTGAAGCTTTCTTT
CDR3 protein: CASSFSGLETEAFF

V gene: TRBV2
CDR3 length: 14
clone size: -
J gene: TRBJ2-1
D gene: TRBD1
CDR3 DNA: TGTGCCAGCATCTCGGGACAGGGTGATGATGAGCAGTTCTTC
CDR3 protein: CASISGQGDDEQFF

V gene: TRBV4-1
CDR3 length: 14
clone size: -
J gene: TRBJ2-7
D gene: TRBD1
CDR3 DNA: TGCGCCAGCAGCCAACGGGACAGGGGAATCGAGCAGTACTTC
CDR3 protein: CASSQRDRGIEQYF

V gene: TRBV14
CDR3 length: 15
clone size: few
J gene: TRBJ1-2
D gene: -
CDR3 DNA: TGTGCCAGCAGCCAAGTTAACGTACCTAACTATGGCTACACCTTC
CDR3 protein: CASSQVNVPNYGYTF

V gene: TRBV6-5
CDR3 length: 12
clone size: -
J gene: TRBJ1-1
D gene: TRBD1
CDR3 DNA: TGTGCCATCGGACAGGCGTACACTGAAGCTTTCTTT
CDR3 protein: CAIGQAYTEAFF

V gene: TRBV7-2
CDR3 length: 12
clone size: -
J gene: TRBJ1-3
D gene: -
CDR3 DNA: TGTGCCAGCAGCCTAGGCGGCAACACCATATATTTT
CDR3 protein: CASSLGGNTIYF

V gene: TRBV19
CDR3 length: 14
clone size: -
J gene: TRBJ1-3
D gene: -
CDR3 DNA: TGTGCCACGAGCACGACCGACTCTGGAAACACCATATATTTT
CDR3 protein: CATSTTDSGNTIYF

V gene: TRBV11-3
CDR3 length: 13
clone size: -
J gene: TRBJ1-6
D gene: -
CDR3 DNA: TGTGCCAGCAGCTTAGCAAGGGATTCATCCCTCCACTTT
CDR3 protein: CASSLARDSSLHF

V gene: TRBV30
CDR3 length: 11
clone size: -
J gene: TRBJ2-1
D gene: -
CDR3 DNA: TGTGCCTGGGGGGCCTCGGAAAACGAGTTCTTC
CDR3 protein: CAWGASENEFF

V gene: TRBV28
CDR3 length: 15
clone size: -
J gene: TRBJ1-1
D gene: -
CDR3 DNA: TGTGCCAGCAGTCCCCTACTCACGGGGAACACTGAAGCTTTCTTT
CDR3 protein: CASSPLLTGNTEAFF

V gene: TRBV7-9
CDR3 length: 16
clone size: once
J gene: TRBJ2-3
D gene: -
CDR3 DNA: TGTGCCAGCAGCAGGGGATCGGCGGACAGCACAGATACGCAGTATTTT
CDR3 protein: CASSRGSADSTDTQYF

V gene: TRBV28
CDR3 length: 15
clone size: -
J gene: TRBJ2-2
D gene: TRBD1
CDR3 DNA: TGTGCCAGCAGTTCTCCGGGACAGGGCACCGGGGAGCTGTTTTTT
CDR3 protein: CASSSPGQGTGELFF

V gene: TRBV11-3
CDR3 length: 14
clone size: -
J gene: TRBJ1-2
D gene: -
CDR3 DNA: TGTGCCAGCAGCCTATCGGACGGATACTATGGCTACACCTTC
CDR3 protein: CASSLSDGYYGYTF

V gene: TRBV7-9
CDR3 length: 14
clone size: -
J gene: TRBJ2-7
D gene: -
CDR3 DNA: TGTGCCAGCAGCCAGCAACAGGGTACTTACGAGCAGTACTTC
CDR3 protein: CASSQQQGTYEQYF

V gene: TRBV11-3
CDR3 length: 15
clone size: -
J gene: TRBJ2-2
D gene: TRBD2
CDR3 DNA: TGTGCCAGCAGCCCTAGCGGAACGAACACCGGGGAGCTGTTTTTT
CDR3 protein: CASSPSGTNTGELFF

V gene: TRBV29-1
CDR3 length: 13
clone size: -
J gene: TRBJ2-7
D gene: -
CDR3 DNA: TGCAGCGTTGAGGGACACGGAGGGGACGAGCAGTACTTC
CDR3 protein: CSVEGHGGDEQYF

V gene: TRBV7-9
CDR3 length: 14
clone size: few
J gene: TRBJ2-5
D gene: TRBD1
CDR3 DNA: TGTGCCAGCAGCTCCCGCGGGACAGGGACGACCCAGTACTTC
CDR3 protein: CASSSRGTGTTQYF

V gene: TRBV7-9
CDR3 length: 13
clone size: -
J gene: TRBJ1-1
D gene: -
CDR3 DNA: TGTGCCAGCAGCCCTACTGTCCACACTGAAGCTTTCTTT
CDR3 protein: CASSPTVHTEAFF

V gene: TRBV2
CDR3 length: 14
clone size: few
J gene: TRBJ2-1
D gene: TRBD1
CDR3 DNA: TGTGCCAGCAGTGACGGGGACAGGGGCAATGAGCAGTTCTTC
CDR3 protein: CASSDGDRGNEQFF

V gene: TRBV28
CDR3 length: 13
clone size: few
J gene: TRBJ1-5
D gene: TRBD1
CDR3 DNA: TGTGCCAGCAGGGGACAGACTTATCAGCCCCAGCATTTT
CDR3 protein: CASRGQTYQPQHF

V gene: TRBV7-6
CDR3 length: 17
clone size: -
J gene: TRBJ2-3
D gene: TRBD2
CDR3 DNA: TGTGCCAGCAGCTTACTAGCGGGAGGCACTAGCACAGATACGCAGTATTTT
CDR3 protein: CASSLLAGGTSTDTQYF

V gene: TRBV2
CDR3 length: 15
clone size: -
J gene: TRBJ1-2
D gene: -
CDR3 DNA: TGCGCCAGCAGTGACGTGGCAGGGGTGGACTATGGCTACACCTTC
CDR3 protein: CASSDVAGVDYGYTF

V gene: TRBV19
CDR3 length: 14
clone size: -
J gene: TRBJ1-2
D gene: TRBD1
CDR3 DNA: TGTGCCAGTACCCGGACAGGGGGCCTCTATGGCTACACCTTC
CDR3 protein: CASTRTGGLYGYTF

V gene: TRBV4-2
CDR3 length: 16
clone size: -
J gene: TRBJ2-1
D gene: TRBD2
CDR3 DNA: TGTGCCAGCAGCCCCACTAGCGGGAGTTCCTACAATGAGCAGTTCTTC
CDR3 protein: CASSPTSGSSYNEQFF